This T cell receptor beta chain was documented in a study of blood T cell repertoires in COVID-19. Study context: Sites across the United States, Italy and Spain contributed samples from acute and convalescent COVID-19.

This clone was seen a few times. The CDR3 has 16 residues. The ends were cut back, 6 bases at V and 6 bases at J, with 20 bases in the middle. In germline, CDR1 is SGHTA, CDR2 FQGTGA. Original data processing: For nucleated cells, counts were estimated from reference gene primer amplification. Sequencing was performed with immunoSEQ multiplex PCR; in TCRdb, only in-frame clones are kept and a portion is missing. From that table come the V and J calls and clone size; the DNA was used to work out D and trimming. Among 50,000 or so clones listed, roughly 89% were seen once. The material sequenced was peripheral blood. This clonotype was obtained from a man aged 60-69 years with active COVID-19. J is TRBJ2-2 and V is TRBV7-3, with D possibly being TRBD2 (5 bases). CDR3 protein: CASSPLARVVPGELFF. The CDR3 DNA sequence: TGTGCCAGCAGTCCCCTAGCTAGGGTGGTGCCCGGGGAGCTGTTTTTT.